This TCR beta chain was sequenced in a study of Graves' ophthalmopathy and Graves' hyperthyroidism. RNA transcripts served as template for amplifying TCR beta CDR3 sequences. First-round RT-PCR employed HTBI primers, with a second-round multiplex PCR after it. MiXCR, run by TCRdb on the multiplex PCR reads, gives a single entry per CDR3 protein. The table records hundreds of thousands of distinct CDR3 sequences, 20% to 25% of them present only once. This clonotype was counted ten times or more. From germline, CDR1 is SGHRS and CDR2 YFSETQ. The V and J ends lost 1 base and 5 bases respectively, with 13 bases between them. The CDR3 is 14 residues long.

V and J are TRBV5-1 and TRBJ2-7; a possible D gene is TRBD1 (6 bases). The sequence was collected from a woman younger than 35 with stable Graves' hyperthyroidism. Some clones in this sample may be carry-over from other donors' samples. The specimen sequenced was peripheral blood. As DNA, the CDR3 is TGCGCCAGCAGCTTGCTGCAGGGGAACAACGAGCAGTACTTC. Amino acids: CASSLLQGNNEQYF.